These 23 T cell receptor beta chains were sequenced from one sample in a study of shared clonotypes between healthy human individuals. Repertoires were generated with immunoSEQ multiplex PCR, while TCRdb's copy carries only in-frame clones and drops some. The sample includes 470,000 or so clones, approximately 84% of them seen just once. The specimen sequenced was PBMCs. The receptor source for this set is a woman in her thirties or forties in good health. Some clones in this sample may be carry-over from other donors' samples.

This rearrangement joins TRBV6-1 to TRBJ1-2; D not certain. CDR3 length: 13 residues. The germline V gene has CDR1 MNHNS and CDR2 SASEGT. V lost 6 bases, J lost 6 bases, and 14 bases lay in between. The CDR3 DNA reads TGTGCCAGCAGAGAAACGGCATTTCATGGCTACACCTTC. It is translated as CASRETAFHGYTF.

This clone was detected ten times or more. Other DNA sequences in this specimen translate into the identical CDR3. This chain joins TRBV5-6 and TRBJ1-2; tentative D call: TRBD1 (5 bases). This CDR3 has 13 residues. The germline V gene encodes CDR1 SGHDT and CDR2 YYEEEE. Trimming shortened V by 4 bases and J by 4 bases, and 11 bases separated the two germline ends. CDR3 sequence: CASSPRQIYGYTF. CDR3 nucleotide sequence: TGTGCCAGCAGCCCGCGACAGATCTATGGCTACACCTTC.

This chain links TRBV7-9 with TRBJ2-7; 9 positions agree with TRBD1. The J segment lost 4 bases and the V segment lost 1 base, leaving 8 bases of the junction unmatched. This CDR3 contains 16 residues. Germline loops: CDR1 SEHNR, CDR2 FQNEAQ (reference sequence). CDR3 DNA: TGTGCCAGCAGCTTAGACTCCGGGACAGGGATATACGAGCAGTACTTC. Amino acids: CASSLDSGTGIYEQYF.

The chain joins TRBV25-1 to TRBJ2-1; 7 nucleotides agree with TRBD2. The CDR3 totals 16 residues. Germline loops: CDR1 MGHDK, CDR2 SYGVNS. Trimming at V came to 3 bases and at J to 4 bases, leaving 9 bases not matched to a gene. The CDR3 is CASSDWGGSVYNEQFF. CDR3 bases: TGTGCCAGCAGTGATTGGGGCGGGAGCGTTTACAATGAGCAGTTCTTC.

This chain links TRBV15 with TRBJ2-7; 9 nucleotides align to TRBD1. Per the germline V gene, CDR1 is LNHNV and CDR2 is YYDKDF (reference sequence). This CDR3 is built from 14 residues. Trimming took 4 bases from V and 2 from J; bases not matched to a gene: 3. Written as DNA, the CDR3 is TGTGCCACCAGCAAGGGACAGGGACCCTACGAGCAGTACTTC. Residues: CATSKGQGPYEQYF.

For this clone: This sequence is one base from a far larger clone and is likely a read error. Because the CDR3 is missing its conserved closing phenylalanine or tryptophan, this is likely a read error. The V gene is TRBV5-1, the J gene TRBJ2-7, with D maybe TRBD2 (6 bases). The CDR3 extends over 14 amino acids. The germline V and J ends were trimmed by 0 bases and 4 bases, with 11 bases remaining between them. Germline V lookup: CDR1 SGHRS, CDR2 YFSETQ. In nucleotides, the CDR3 is TGCGCCAGCAGCTTGGGACGGGAGCGATACGAGCAGTACTTA. Protein sequence: CASSLGRERYEQYL.

The chain combines TRBV30 with TRBJ2-1, with D perhaps TRBD1 or TRBD2 (5 bases each). The germline V and J ends were trimmed by 2 bases and 2 bases, with 10 bases remaining between them. CDR3 length: 14 residues. CDR1 and CDR2 from the germline V gene are GTSNPN and SVGIG (reference sequence). DNA of the CDR3: TGTGCCTGGAGTAGGGGAGAAACCTACAATGAGCAGTTCTTC. Amino acids: CAWSRGETYNEQFF.

The chain combines TRBV2 with TRBJ2-3; possibly TRBD2 for D (6 bases). Germline CDR1 is SNHLY and CDR2 is FYNNEI. The ends were cut back, 5 bases at V and 0 bases at J, with 9 bases in the middle. This CDR3 is 14 amino acids long. The CDR3 nucleotides read TGTGCCAGCAGTCCAACTAGCAGCACAGATACGCAGTATTTT. It is translated as CASSPTSSTDTQYF.

The J gene is TRBJ2-1, the V gene TRBV27, with 14 positions matching TRBD2. Trimming at V came to 4 bases and at J to 9 bases, leaving 5 bases not matched to a gene. Germline values: CDR1 MNHEY, CDR2 SMNVEV (reference sequence). CDR3 length: 15 residues. The CDR3 region is CASSSGTSGGGEQFF. The CDR3 region has the DNA TGTGCCAGCAGTTCCGGGACTAGCGGGGGTGGTGAGCAGTTCTTC.

This clone appeared once. This rearrangement joins TRBV5-1 to TRBJ2-7; 10 bases align to TRBD1. The length of the CDR3 is 14 residues. The V gene's germline CDR1 is SGHRS and CDR2 YFSETQ. Trimming cost V 5 bases and J 6 bases; bases outside gene matches: 8. Written as DNA, the CDR3 is TGCGCCAGCAGATCCGGGACAGGGGTTATCGAGCAGTACTTC. Protein sequence: CASRSGTGVIEQYF.

A remark on this clone: With a far larger clone one base away, a read error is the likely cause. The chain uses TRBV30 and TRBJ2-5; D tentatively reads TRBD1 or TRBD2 (5 bases each). CDR3 length: 13 amino acids. Germline V gives CDR1 GTSNPN, CDR2 SVGIG (reference sequence). CDR3 nucleotide sequence: TGTGCCTGGAGTGTCGGCTTAGAAGGGACCCGGTACTTC. Amino acids: CAWSVGLEGTRYF.

This chain joins TRBV15 and TRBJ2-7; 10 nucleotides agree with TRBD2. Germline loops: CDR1 LNHNV, CDR2 YYDKDF (reference sequence). The V segment lost 0 bases and the J segment 7 bases; nucleotides outside the gene matches: 12. The CDR3 is made up of 17 amino acids. CDR3: CATSRDRSGRALGEQYF. The CDR3 DNA follows: TGTGCCACCAGCAGAGATCGAAGCGGGAGGGCCTTAGGAGAGCAGTACTTC.

As concerns this clone: A far bigger clonotype differs at one base, so this is likely a read error. The chain has TRBV5-1 and TRBJ1-2; 7 bases align to TRBD1. With V trimmed by 2 bases and J by 5 bases, 6 bases remained unmatched. Germline V CDR1 and CDR2: SGHRS, YFSETQ. This CDR3 is 14 amino acids long. The CDR3 DNA follows: TGCGCCAGCAGCTTTCGACAGGGCGTGTATGGCTACACCTTC. As protein: CASSFRQGVYGYTF.

The J gene is TRBJ2-4, the V gene TRBV28; 9 bases are shared with TRBD1. Germline CDR1 is MDHEN and CDR2 is SYDVKM. This CDR3 comprises 16 residues. J gave up 1 base and V 4 bases, and 5 bases lay outside the gene matches. CDR3 region: CASSSQGARAKNIQYF. The CDR3 DNA follows: TGTGCCAGCAGTTCACAGGGGGCCCGGGCCAAAAACATTCAGTACTTC.

The chain combines TRBV5-1 with TRBJ2-5; weak D call: TRBD1 (6 bases). Judging by the DNA end, TRBJ2-7 fits better; the J call may be wrong. CDR1 SGHRS and CDR2 YFSETQ come from the germline V gene. The CDR3 covers 14 residues. DNA for the CDR3: TGCGCCAGCAGCCAGAATGGACAGTCCTACGAGCAGTACTTC. Protein product: CASSQNGQSYEQYF.

As concerns this clone: A much larger clone differs by one base, so this may be a read error. The chain carries TRBV7-2 and TRBJ1-3; the D gene is possibly TRBD1 (6 bases). In germline, CDR1 is SGHTA, CDR2 FQGNSA. Trimming left V 5 bases short and J 0 bases short, with 14 bases between. This CDR3 region has 16 residues. CDR3 sequence (DNA): TGTGCCAGCAGCATCGACAGGACCATCTCTGGAAACACCATATATTTT. This codes for CASSIDRTISGNTIYF.

This sequence joins TRBV7-3 and TRBJ2-2, with 8 nucleotides matching TRBD1. The CDR3 totals 16 residues. Germline V gene lookup returns CDR1 SGHTA and CDR2 FQGTGA. V trimming: 1 base; J trimming: 3 bases; junction bases outside the gene matches: 4. The CDR3 spells CASSLRQGADTGELFF. CDR3 sequence (DNA): TGTGCCAGCAGCTTAAGGCAGGGGGCGGACACCGGGGAGCTGTTTTTT.

This chain connects TRBV27 to TRBJ1-2; D is ambiguous. V was cut by 6 bases and J by 4 bases, with 12 bases left in between. Germline V gene lookup returns CDR1 MNHEY and CDR2 SMNVEV (reference sequence). This CDR3 is built from 13 residues. The CDR3 nucleotides are TGTGCCAGCAGCTCGCCTTATTTCTATGGCTACACCTTC. This gives the protein CASSSPYFYGYTF.

This chain connects TRBV5-1 to TRBJ1-1; D remains unclear. The V and J ends lost 4 bases and 1 base respectively, with 8 bases between them. The CDR3 sequence is 13 residues long. Germline CDR1 is SGHRS and CDR2 is YFSETQ. The CDR3 DNA reads as TGCGCCAGCAGCGCTGACCCGAACACTGAAGCTTTCTTT. Translated, it gives CASSADPNTEAFF.

This clone turned up a few times. CDR3 sequence: CASTRTAGRGQYF. CDR3 in DNA: TGTGCCAGCACCCGGACGGCAGGGAGGGGGCAGTACTTC. The chain uses TRBV28 and TRBJ2-7; 7 positions agree with TRBD2. This CDR3 spans 13 amino acids. Germline CDR1 and CDR2: MDHEN and SYDVKM. Germline trimming cut 7 bases from V and 9 bases from J; bases unmatched to any gene: 12.

J is TRBJ1-5 and V is TRBV19; D is ambiguous. The CDR3 covers 14 residues. Deletions cut 1 base from V and 6 bases from J, with 10 bases between. Germline V CDR1 and CDR2: LNHDA, SQIVND (reference sequence). The CDR3 here is CASSIGGSSQPQHF. Here the CDR3 DNA reads TGTGCCAGTAGTATAGGGGGATCAAGTCAGCCCCAGCATTTT.

Of note for this clone: Given a far larger clone just one base away, this is likely a sequencing read error. Within the sample, other DNA sequences also encode this same CDR3. The chain has TRBV27 and TRBJ1-5; 7 bases fit TRBD1. CDR1 and CDR2 from the germline V gene are MNHEY and SMNVEV (reference sequence). CDR3 length equals 14 residues. CDR3 residues: CASRVRGEGQPQHF. For the CDR3, the DNA is TGTGCCAGCAGAGTCAGGGGGGAAGGTCAGCCCCAGCACTTT.

This clone was recorded many times. This same CDR3 is encoded by further DNA sequences in the sample. The chain carries TRBV10-3 and TRBJ2-3; TRBD1 might be the D (6 bases). The CDR3 is 12 residues long. Germline CDR1 and CDR2: ENHRY and SYGVKD. V was cut by 10 bases and J by 3 bases, with 11 bases left in between. CDR3 in amino acids: CATGTSTDTQYF. As DNA, the CDR3 is TGTGCCACCGGGACATCGACAGATACGCAGTATTTT.